The text below deals with one TCR beta chain. What it binds is not known. The ends were cut back, 1 base at V and 3 bases at J, with 19 bases in the middle. Germline lookup yields CDR1 SEHNR and CDR2 FQNEAQ (reference sequence). CDR3 length: 17 amino acids. Naive CD8 isolation took CD45RO-negative cells positively selected for CCR7 and excluded terminally differentiated effector memory CD45RA+ cells. This sample stems from a study of shared clonotypes between healthy human individuals. Study observations and caveats: Larger richness was generally estimated for naive than memory subsets. The researchers took only blood, and tissue repertoires probably look different. Sharing across several donors was seen in around 5% of naive CD4 clonotypes. The generation probabilities recorded for non-shared clonotypes fell below those of clonotypes shared by all four donors.

Profiled with immunoSEQ multiplex PCR; TCRdb holds only in-frame clones, not every one. The sample consists of hundreds of thousands of clones, more than 95% of them appearing once. The receptor was derived from a man between 25 and 39 years old in good health. The rearrangement joins TRBV7-9 to TRBJ2-7; the D call may be TRBD1 or TRBD2 (5 bases each). Sequenced: naive CD8+ T cells sorted from blood. The CDR3 loop reads CASSLGVGTPRDYEQYF. For the CDR3, the DNA is TGTGCCAGCAGCTTAGGGGTAGGGACCCCAAGGGACTACGAGCAGTACTTC.